Sequencing of this TCR beta chain was carried out in a study of shared clonotypes between healthy human individuals. The assay was immunoSEQ multiplex PCR, and TCRdb's table has in-frame clones only and misses some. The sample holds under 2.5 million clones; just under 95% are singletons and the top ten take around 0.38%. General study points: Even with large depth, rarefaction showed that sorted-subset sequencing was incomplete. Generation of non-shared clonotypes was less probable than generation of clonotypes shared by all four donors.

V dropped 7 bases and J dropped 5 bases, with 18 bases sitting between them. The V gene's germline CDR1 is SQVTM and CDR2 ANQGSEA. This CDR3 is built from 14 residues. Comments on this clone: Its antigen is not known.

This sequence originates from a man in his late teens or twenties in good health. Some clones in this sample may be carry-over from other donors' samples. The chain couples TRBV29-1 to TRBJ2-1; weak D call: TRBD2 (6 bases). Material: naive CD4+ T cells from PBMCs. Subset noted: CD45RA+ positively selected. The DNA of the CDR3 is TGCAGCGGCGGAGGGCCGGGACTCAACAATGAGCAGTTCTTC. Protein: CSGGGPGLNNEQFF.